This passage covers 30 T cell receptor beta chains from one sample sequenced in a study of T cell responses to AZD1222 COVID-19 vaccine. The table came from immunoSEQ multiplex PCR; TCRdb's copy has only in-frame clones and leaves some out. The data contain about 270,000 clones, about 94% of them seen just once; the ten biggest clones take up roughly 0.5%. The sequencing here drew on peripheral blood, taken 28 days after the second AZD1222 dose. These receptors originate from an adult who received the AZD1222 COVID-19 vaccine.

The chain combines TRBV6-5 with TRBJ1-1; 7 bases are a match to TRBD1. The CDR3 runs 14 residues. CDR1 is MNHEY, CDR2 SVGAGI, per germline. J lost 5 bases, V lost 5 bases, and 8 bases had no gene match. CDR3 in amino acids: CASSRTGRGTEAFF. CDR3 DNA: TGTGCCAGCAGTCGGACAGGCAGGGGGACTGAAGCTTTCTTT.

The genes are TRBV27 and TRBJ1-1; possible D gene TRBD1, 5 bases. The germline V and J ends were trimmed by 3 bases and 0 bases, with 14 bases remaining between them. Per the germline V gene, CDR1 is MNHEY and CDR2 is SMNVEV (reference sequence). This CDR3 region has 16 residues. Written as DNA, the CDR3 is TGTGCCAGCAGTTTTGGGATCGGGGGATTGAACACTGAAGCTTTCTTT. Its translation is CASSFGIGGLNTEAFF.

The gene calls are TRBV7-9 and TRBJ1-5; D possibly corresponds to TRBD1 (6 bases). This CDR3 is built from 17 residues. The V gene lost 4 bases and the J gene lost 2 bases, with 18 bases spanning the gap. The V gene's germline CDR1 is SEHNR and CDR2 FQNEAQ (reference sequence). Here the CDR3 reads CASSSGALGRGNQPQHF. The DNA for the CDR3 is TGTGCCAGCAGCTCAGGGGCCCTCGGACGGGGCAATCAGCCCCAGCATTTT.

The genes are TRBV3-1 (or the pseudogene TRBV3-2) and TRBJ1-1; D is perhaps TRBD1 (6 bases). V shed 1 base and J shed 2 bases, with 11 bases lying between them. The V gene's germline CDR1 is LGHDT and CDR2 YNNKEL (reference sequence). The CDR3 spans 15 residues. CDR3 residues: CASSQVRGANTEAFF. For the CDR3, the DNA is TGTGCCAGCAGCCAAGTTAGGGGGGCCAACACTGAAGCTTTCTTT.

The V and J genes are TRBV7-3 and TRBJ1-1; 7 bases are a match to TRBD1. The CDR3 is 13 amino acids. Germline V CDR1 and CDR2: SGHTA, FQGTGA. V lost 3 bases, J lost 6 bases, and 4 bases stayed unmatched. CDR3 loop: CASSLGGTAEAFF. Here the CDR3 DNA reads TGTGCCAGCAGCTTGGGGGGGACAGCTGAAGCTTTCTTT.

This chain joins TRBV5-1 and TRBJ2-7; no firm D call. The CDR3 runs 15 residues. In germline, CDR1 is SGHRS, CDR2 YFSETQ. The V gene lost 1 base and the J gene lost 11 bases, with 22 bases spanning the gap. For the CDR3, the DNA is TGCGCCAGCAGCTTGTCACTCCACGGGCCCTCAAAGGAGTACTTC. Its protein product is CASSLSLHGPSKEYF.

The V and J genes are TRBV27 and TRBJ2-3; D tentatively reads TRBD1 or TRBD2 (5 bases each). Trimming removed 1 base at V and 5 bases at J, with 10 bases between. This CDR3 has 14 amino acids. Per germline, CDR1 MNHEY and CDR2 SMNVEV (reference sequence). The CDR3 bases are TGTGCCAGCAGTTTATTGGGACGGGGAGATACGCAGTATTTT. It specifies CASSLLGRGDTQYF.

The V gene is TRBV11-2, the J gene TRBJ2-3; 8 bases are a match to TRBD2. The CDR3 runs to 17 residues. V lost 4 bases and J lost 4; bases outside the gene matches: 13. Per germline, CDR1 SGHAT and CDR2 FQNNGV. The CDR3, as DNA: TGTGCCAGCAGCTCCCAGGGAGGAGCGGGAGTAGCAGATACGCAGTATTTT. Its protein is CASSSQGGAGVADTQYF. Full variable domain (outside the CDR3, taken from reference TRBV11-2 and TRBJ2-3): EAGVAQSPRYKIIEKRQSVAFWCNPISGHATLYWYQQILGQGPKLLIQFQNNGVVDDSQLPKDRFSAERLKGVDSTLKIQPAKLEDSAVYLCASSSQGGAGVADTQYFGPGTRLTVL.

The genes are TRBV21-1 and TRBJ1-4. TRBV21-1 is given as a pseudogene. The CDR3 loop spans 17 amino acids. CDR3 residues: CASSGGTAVATNEKLFF. CDR3 DNA: TGTGCCAGCAGCGGAGGGACCGCCGTTGCAACTAATGAAAAACTGTTTTTT.

This clone was observed a single time. The chain has TRBV18 and TRBJ1-5; D uncertain. CDR3 length equals 14 residues. V lost 3 bases and J lost 0, with 6 bases in between. The germline gives CDR1 KGHSH, CDR2 LQKENI. In nucleotides, the CDR3 is TGTGCCAGCTCACCTTCAGATAGCAATCAGCCCCAGCATTTT. Translation: CASSPSDSNQPQHF.

The J gene is TRBJ1-3, the V gene TRBV18; D is perhaps TRBD1 (5 bases). V lost 3 bases to trimming and J lost 2 bases, with 11 bases between them. The germline V gene has CDR1 KGHSH and CDR2 LQKENI. This CDR3 has 15 amino acids. The DNA of the CDR3 is TGTGCCAGCTCACCCTCGGGGGTACCTGGAAACACCATATATTTT. As protein: CASSPSGVPGNTIYF.

The chain has TRBV6-5 and TRBJ2-7; the D gene is possibly TRBD1 (6 bases). Germline CDR1 reads MNHEY; CDR2 reads SVGAGI. The CDR3 covers 13 residues. V lost 8 bases, J lost 6 bases, and 17 bases lay in between. Here the CDR3 DNA reads TGTGCCAGCGCCGAGGGACACCTCGCCGAGCAGTACTTC. Amino acids: CASAEGHLAEQYF.

This clone was picked up a small number of times. The chain joins TRBV5-1 to TRBJ1-5; 9 nucleotides align to TRBD1. V lost 5 bases and J lost 0; bases outside the gene matches: 6. The germline V gene encodes CDR1 SGHRS and CDR2 YFSETQ. This CDR3 comprises 16 residues. CDR3 sequence (DNA): TGCGCCAGCAGAGACCGACAGGGGGATAGCAATCAGCCCCAGCATTTT. It yields the protein CASRDRQGDSNQPQHF.

The chain uses TRBV30 and TRBJ1-5, with D possibly matching TRBD1 (5 bases). Germline CDR1 and CDR2: GTSNPN and SVGIG (reference sequence). Deletions cut 3 bases from V and 3 bases from J, with 9 bases between. The CDR3 has 13 amino acids. The CDR3 sequence: CAWSEQVNQPQHF. The CDR3 DNA is TGTGCCTGGAGCGAACAGGTCAATCAGCCCCAGCATTTT.

V usage is TRBV4-3 and J usage is TRBJ2-7; 8 bases are shared with TRBD2. Trimming at V came to 2 bases and at J to 7 bases, leaving 10 bases not matched to a gene. Germline V gene data show CDR1 as LGHNA and CDR2 as YSLEER. CDR3 length: 15 amino acids. DNA for the CDR3: TGCGCCAGCAGCCAATTTTGGACTAGCCTTGGGGAGCAGTACTTC. Translated: CASSQFWTSLGEQYF.

The chain joins TRBV5-6 to TRBJ2-1; weak D call: TRBD2 (7 bases). CDR1 is SGHDT and CDR2 is YYEEEE in the germline V gene. The CDR3 totals 16 residues. V was cut by 0 bases and J by 5 bases, with 15 bases left in between. DNA for the CDR3: TGTGCCAGCAGCTTGGCCCGGGGGGCCACGCACAATGAGCAGTTCTTC. Translated, it gives CASSLARGATHNEQFF. The variable domain in full, completed from reference TRBV5-6 and TRBJ2-1, reads DAGVTQSPTHLIKTRGQQVTLRCSPKSGHDTVSWYQQALGQGPQFIFQYYEEEERQRGNFPDRFSGHQFPNYSSELNVNALLLGDSALYLCASSLARGATHNEQFFGPGTRLTVL.

The rearrangement joins TRBV2 to TRBJ2-7, with a possible D match to TRBD2 (6 bases). Germline V gives CDR1 SNHLY, CDR2 FYNNEI. The CDR3 contains 13 residues. Trimming shortened V by 9 bases and J by 4 bases, and 16 bases separated the two germline ends. CDR3 sequence: CARKGLPGYEQYF. The CDR3 nucleotides are TGTGCCAGAAAGGGACTTCCAGGGTACGAGCAGTACTTC.

The rearrangement joins TRBV6-2 or TRBV6-3 to TRBJ1-2, with TRBD1 matching over 7 bases. The J segment lost 4 bases and the V segment lost 5 bases, leaving 1 base of the junction unmatched. The CDR3 spans 12 residues. Germline loops: CDR1 MNHEY, CDR2 SVGEGT. The CDR3 nucleotides read TGTGCCAGCAGTCGACAGGGCTATGGCTACACCTTC. This translates into CASSRQGYGYTF.

This clone occurred once. This rearrangement joins TRBV5-1 to TRBJ2-7; 12 bases line up with TRBD2. Germline CDR1 reads SGHRS; CDR2 reads YFSETQ. The CDR3 has 15 amino acids. The V and J ends lost 3 bases and 4 bases, in that order; junction bases with no gene match: 5. The CDR3 spells CASSSTSGREYEQYF. CDR3 coding DNA: TGCGCCAGCAGCTCGACTAGCGGGAGAGAGTACGAGCAGTACTTC.

V and J are TRBV28 and TRBJ1-5; D gene unclear. The V gene lost 6 bases and the J gene lost 5 bases, with 11 bases spanning the gap. This CDR3 is 13 amino acids long. Germline V gene lookup returns CDR1 MDHEN and CDR2 SYDVKM. The DNA for the CDR3 is TGTGCCAGCAGGAGGTCTGTGGATCAGCCCCAGCATTTT. Its translation is CASRRSVDQPQHF.

This rearrangement joins TRBV4-2 to TRBJ2-6; 13 bases line up with TRBD2. CDR3 size: 18 residues. The V segment lost 1 base and the J segment 3 bases; nucleotides outside the gene matches: 3. From germline, CDR1 is LGHNA and CDR2 YNFKEQ. CDR3 in amino acids: CASSQGGLAGNGANVLTF. CDR3 sequence (DNA): TGTGCCAGCAGCCAAGGGGGACTAGCGGGAAATGGGGCCAACGTCCTGACTTTC.

The chain is built from TRBV28 and TRBJ1-3, with 7 positions matching TRBD1. This CDR3 is built from 15 residues. V trimming: 6 bases; J trimming: 0 bases; junction bases outside the gene matches: 5. Germline lookup yields CDR1 MDHEN and CDR2 SYDVKM. CDR3 residues: CASSPGTVSGNTIYF. CDR3 in DNA: TGTGCCAGCAGCCCCGGGACAGTCTCTGGAAACACCATATATTTT.

The CDR3 spells CASSWGLATNEKLFF. The CDR3 DNA is TGTGCCAGCAGTTGGGGCCTTGCAACTAATGAAAAACTGTTTTTT. V usage is TRBV25-1 and J usage is TRBJ1-4, with TRBD1 as a possible D gene (5 bases). There are 15 residues in the CDR3. Trimming cost V 5 bases and J 0 bases, with 10 bases left between them. CDR1 and CDR2 from the germline V gene are MGHDK and SYGVNS.

This chain links TRBV4-2 with TRBJ1-3; D is uncertain. Germline-derived CDR1 and CDR2 are LGHNA and YNFKEQ. The CDR3 is 15 residues long. V was shortened by 7 bases and J by 4 bases, with 17 bases between the two germline ends. This CDR3 reads CASTLQWESGNTIYF. CDR3 bases: TGTGCCAGCACCCTTCAGTGGGAGTCGGGAAACACCATATATTTT.

The chain is built from TRBV5-1 and TRBJ2-1; TRBD2 aligns across 8 bases. Looked up from germline, CDR1 is SGHRS and CDR2 is YFSETQ. V shed 0 bases, J shed 5 bases, and the junction held 7 bases outside the gene matches. This CDR3 region has 16 residues. CDR3 protein: CASSLAVAGMDNEQFF. CDR3 DNA sequence: TGCGCCAGCAGCTTGGCTGTAGCGGGGATGGACAATGAGCAGTTCTTC.

V usage is TRBV4-3 and J usage is TRBJ2-1, with 7 bases lining up with TRBD2. Germline values: CDR1 LGHNA, CDR2 YSLEER. The CDR3 sequence is 15 residues long. V lost 1 base to trimming and J lost 7 bases; unmatched junction nucleotides: 7. The CDR3 here is CASSQVAGVGNEQFF. Written as DNA, the CDR3 is TGCGCCAGCAGCCAAGTTGCGGGAGTGGGGAATGAGCAGTTCTTC.

The chain couples TRBV5-1 to TRBJ1-1; D uncertain. Germline V gene sequence: CDR1 SGHRS, CDR2 YFSETQ. The length of the CDR3 is 15 residues. Trimming pared 4 bases from V and 0 bases from J, leaving 13 bases between. CDR3 bases: TGCGCCAGCAGCGTCGGACTACAGATGAACACTGAAGCTTTCTTT. This gives the protein CASSVGLQMNTEAFF.

In this sample, this clone turned up once. The chain uses TRBV2 and TRBJ2-7; D is perhaps TRBD1 or TRBD2 (5 bases each). The CDR3 has 15 residues. V gave up 6 bases and J gave up 6 bases, with 21 bases separating them. CDR1 and CDR2 (germline): SNHLY, FYNNEI. The CDR3 nucleotides read TGTGCCAGCAGCGCTGGGACCCCCACGCGGTCCGAGCAGTACTTC. The encoded protein is CASSAGTPTRSEQYF.

This chain links TRBV28 with TRBJ1-1, with TRBD1 as a possible D gene (6 bases). The V end lost 7 bases, the J end lost 0 bases, and 9 bases lay between the germline ends. The germline gives CDR1 MDHEN, CDR2 SYDVKM. This CDR3 is 13 amino acids long. CDR3 loop: CASTNRVNTEAFF. The CDR3 DNA is TGTGCCAGCACGAACAGGGTGAACACTGAAGCTTTCTTT.

The chain joins TRBV19 to TRBJ2-3; 7 bases match TRBD1. Germline loops: CDR1 LNHDA, CDR2 SQIVND (reference sequence). This CDR3 is built from 15 residues. With V trimmed by 3 bases and J by 3 bases, 6 bases remained unmatched. The CDR3 coding sequence is TGTGCCAGTAGTATTGAAGGCAGGGGGACAGATACGCAGTATTTT. This translates into CASSIEGRGTDTQYF.